This T cell receptor (beta chain) is drawn from a study of breast tumors, draining lymph nodes, adjacent tissues. TCRdb fed the multiplex PCR reads into MiXCR, producing one record per CDR3 protein. The sample shows about 20,000 distinct CDR3 sequences, more than 25% of them seen only once. A remark on this clonotype: Its antigen is not known. A much bigger clone sits one base away, suggesting this may be a read error.

Findings and caveats of the study: Data fit most tumor T cells coming from lymph node, expanding in tumor.

Germline values: CDR1 KGHSH, CDR2 LQKENI. The CDR3 runs to 16 residues. The specimen sequenced was breast tumor tissue. The receptor comes from a female donor with breast cancer. Some clones in this sample may be carry-over from other donors' samples. The J gene is TRBJ1-5, the V gene TRBV18; maybe TRBD1 (5 bases). The CDR3 protein is CAGSPPGLGGNQPQHF. The CDR3 nucleotides are TGTGCCGGCTCACCACCGGGACTGGGGGGCAATCAGCCCCAGCATTTT. Based on the CDR3 plus reference TRBV18 and TRBJ1-5, the full variable domain is NAGVMQNPRHLVRRRGQEARLRCSPMKGHSHVYWYRQLPEEGLKFMVYLQKENIIDESGMPKERFSAEFPKEGPSILRIQQVVRGDSAAYFCAGSPPGLGGNQPQHFGDGTRLSIL.